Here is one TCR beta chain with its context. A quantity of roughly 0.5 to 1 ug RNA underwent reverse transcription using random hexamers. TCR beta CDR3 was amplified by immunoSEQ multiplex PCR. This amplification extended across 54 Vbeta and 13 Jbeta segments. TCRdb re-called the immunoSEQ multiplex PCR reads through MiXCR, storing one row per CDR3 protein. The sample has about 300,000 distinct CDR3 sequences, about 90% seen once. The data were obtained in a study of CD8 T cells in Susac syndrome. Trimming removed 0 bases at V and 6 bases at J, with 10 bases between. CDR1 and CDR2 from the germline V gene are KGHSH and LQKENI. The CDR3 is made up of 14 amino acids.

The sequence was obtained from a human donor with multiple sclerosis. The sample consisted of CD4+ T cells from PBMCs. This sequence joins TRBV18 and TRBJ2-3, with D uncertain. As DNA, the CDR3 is TGTGCCAGCTCACCACCCCCAGTGGGTGATACGCAGTATTTT. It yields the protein CASSPPPVGDTQYF. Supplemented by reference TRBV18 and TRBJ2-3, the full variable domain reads NAGVMQNPRHLVRRRGQEARLRCSPMKGHSHVYWYRQLPEEGLKFMVYLQKENIIDESGMPKERFSAEFPKEGPSILRIQQVVRGDSAAYFCASSPPPVGDTQYFGPGTRLTVL.